This T cell receptor beta chain derives from a study of T-cell reconstitution after alpha-beta-depleted transplantation in children. Findings and caveats of the study: From newly produced T cells came most of the T-cell counts and diversity one year after transplant. High day-60 TCRbeta diversity in some patients came from surviving recipient T cells and thymic progenitors. There were reportedly several hundred expanded graft clones from which alpha-beta T cells came about two months after transplant.

It was with unique molecular identifiers that the TCRbeta library was prepared. One entry per CDR3 protein results from TCRdb running MiXCR on the PCR reads. Of some 180,000 distinct CDR3 sequences listed, 6.6% are singletons. Trimming removed 5 bases from V and 3 bases from J; junction bases left unmatched: 5. Germline V gives CDR1 LNHDA, CDR2 SQIVND (reference sequence). The CDR3 runs 14 residues. This clonotype was detected a few times. The antigen is not known. This clonotype was obtained from a boy between 2 and 15 years old with acute lymphoblastic leukemia, due to receive a stem cell transplant. V is TRBV19 and J is TRBJ1-2; 8 nucleotides match TRBD1. The source was PBMCs, collected before TCRalphabeta/CD19-depleted stem cell transplant. The CDR3 loop reads CASSVRGRDYGYTF. CDR3 DNA: TGTGCCAGTAGTGTCAGGGGGCGCGACTATGGCTACACCTTC.